The TCR beta chain under discussion was sequenced for a study of blood T cell repertoires in COVID-19. The wider study: The study drew acute and convalescent COVID-19 samples from the United States, Italy and Spain. PBMCs, B-cell-depleted T cells, or T cells were the source of the cDNA or gDNA that made up the material.

V gave up 4 bases and J gave up 7 bases, with 12 bases separating them. This CDR3 contains 13 residues. CDR1 KGHDR and CDR2 SFDVKD come from the germline V gene. Per the original methods: Cell counts per sample came from amplifying reference gene primers. The assay was immunoSEQ multiplex PCR, and TCRdb's table has in-frame clones only and misses some. D and trimming come from the DNA, and the V and J calls and clone size come from that table. The sample consists of 90,000 to 150,000 clones, approximately 80% of them appearing once. The sequence came from a woman older than 75 with acute or convalescent COVID-19. V is TRBV24-1 and J is TRBJ1-2; D remains unclear. The sequencing sample was made of peripheral blood. The CDR3 spells CATSDPTDFGYTF. CDR3 in DNA: TGTGCCACCAGTGACCCAACGGACTTTGGCTACACCTTC.